Detailed here is one TCR beta chain. What it recognizes is unknown. TCRdb reanalysed the 5' RACE reads using MiXCR and keeps one entry per CDR3 protein. The data hold hundreds of thousands of distinct CDR3 sequences, with about 20% observed a single time. The entry originates in a study of identical twins. Study-wide results and limits: A lower insertion count was a feature of abundant cord blood beta clonotypes, with no such feature in memory repertoires.

The CDR3 length is 12 residues. Germline loops: CDR1 DFQATT, CDR2 SNEGSKA (reference sequence). V lost 5 bases, J lost 7 bases, and 4 bases stayed unmatched. This same sample was also taken into another study, of T cells expressing NK-cell markers. Per that study: Several donors showed these clonotypes also leading the CD3+CD56-NKG2C+ fraction.

The chain has TRBV20-1 and TRBJ2-7, with TRBD2 matching 11 bases. The receptor comes from a woman between 18 and 30 years old in good health. The sequenced sample consisted of PBMCs. The chain's CDR3 is CSAGTSGPEQYF. For the CDR3, the DNA is TGCAGTGCTGGGACTAGCGGCCCTGAGCAGTACTTC.